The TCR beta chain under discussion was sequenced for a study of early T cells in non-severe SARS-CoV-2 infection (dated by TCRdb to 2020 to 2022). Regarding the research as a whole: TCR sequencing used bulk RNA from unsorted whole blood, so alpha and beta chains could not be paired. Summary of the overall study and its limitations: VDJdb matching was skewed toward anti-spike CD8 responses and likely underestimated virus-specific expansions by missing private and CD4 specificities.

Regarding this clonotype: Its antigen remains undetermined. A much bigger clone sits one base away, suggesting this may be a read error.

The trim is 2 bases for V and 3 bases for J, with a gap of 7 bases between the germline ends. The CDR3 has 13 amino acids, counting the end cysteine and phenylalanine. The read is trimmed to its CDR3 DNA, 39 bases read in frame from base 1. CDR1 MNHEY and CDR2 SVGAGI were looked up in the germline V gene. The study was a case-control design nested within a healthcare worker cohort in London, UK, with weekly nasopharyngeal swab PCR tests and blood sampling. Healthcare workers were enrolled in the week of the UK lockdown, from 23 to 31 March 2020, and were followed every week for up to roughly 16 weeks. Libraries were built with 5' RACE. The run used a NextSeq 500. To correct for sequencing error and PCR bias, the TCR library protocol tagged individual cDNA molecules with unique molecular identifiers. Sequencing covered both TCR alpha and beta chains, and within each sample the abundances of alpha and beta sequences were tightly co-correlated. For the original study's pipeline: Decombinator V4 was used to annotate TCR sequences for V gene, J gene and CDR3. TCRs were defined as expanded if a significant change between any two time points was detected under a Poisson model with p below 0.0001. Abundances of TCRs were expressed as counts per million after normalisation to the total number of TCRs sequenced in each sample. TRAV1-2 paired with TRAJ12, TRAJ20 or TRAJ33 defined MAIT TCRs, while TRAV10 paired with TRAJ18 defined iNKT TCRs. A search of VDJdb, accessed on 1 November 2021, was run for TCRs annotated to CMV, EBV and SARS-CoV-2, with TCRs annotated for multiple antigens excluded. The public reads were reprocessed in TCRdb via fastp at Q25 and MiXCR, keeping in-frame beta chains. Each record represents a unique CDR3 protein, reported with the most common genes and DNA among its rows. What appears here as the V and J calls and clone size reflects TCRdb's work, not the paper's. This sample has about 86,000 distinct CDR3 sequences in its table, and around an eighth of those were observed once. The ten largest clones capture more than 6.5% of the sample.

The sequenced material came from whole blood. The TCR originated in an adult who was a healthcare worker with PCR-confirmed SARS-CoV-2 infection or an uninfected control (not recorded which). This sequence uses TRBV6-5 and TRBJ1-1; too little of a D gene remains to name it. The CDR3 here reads CASSYPADTEAFF. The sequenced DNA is TGTGCCAGCAGTTACCCCGCGGACACTGAAGCTTTCTTT.